A selection of T cell receptor beta chains follows, all from one sample in a study of blood T cells in healthy people across ages. Each CDR3 protein is one row after TCRdb ran MiXCR on the 5' RACE reads. This table has 650,000 or so distinct CDR3 sequences, about 51% appearing once. The sequencing sample was made of blood. These TCRs come from a woman of 80 years or more in good health. Both conserved end residues are part of each CDR3. D genes are given only for firm matches. Size is omitted from some rows. Given values are once, few, many or a class for expanded clones.

J | size | D | V | CDR3 | DNA
TRBJ2-7 | NA | TRBD1 | TRBV20-1 | CSARDGQGFYEQYF | TGCAGTGCTAGAGATGGACAGGGGTTCTACGAGCAGTACTTC
TRBJ2-3 | many | TRBD2 | TRBV12-3/TRBV12-4 | CASSGTSGGNTQYF | TGTGCCAGCAGTGGGACTAGCGGGGGAAATACGCAGTATTTT
TRBJ1-5 | many | TRBD1 | TRBV6-6 | CASSQYRGMQPQHF | TGTGCCAGCAGCCAATACAGGGGGATGCAGCCCCAGCATTTT
TRBJ2-7 | many | NA | TRBV2 | CASNQGVQYF | TGTGCCAGCAACCAGGGAGTACAGTACTTC
TRBJ2-2 | few | NA | TRBV6-5 | CASNRGAINTGELFF | TGTGCCAGCAATCGGGGGGCAATAAACACCGGGGAGCTGTTTTTT
TRBJ2-5 | many | TRBD1 | TRBV7-2 | CASSNRGSKETQYF | TGTGCCAGCAGTAACAGGGGCAGTAAAGAGACCCAGTACTTC
TRBJ2-7 | NA | NA | TRBV6-5 | CASIQGSYEQYF | TGTGCCAGCATTCAAGGGTCCTACGAGCAGTACTTC
TRBJ1-1 | NA | NA | TRBV29-1 | CSVLPTGVIEAFF | TGCAGCGTTTTGCCCACGGGGGTCATTGAAGCTTTCTTT
TRBJ1-1 | NA | NA | TRBV20-1 | CSAQGTENTEAFF | TGCAGTGCCCAAGGGACTGAGAACACTGAAGCTTTCTTT
TRBJ1-2 | NA | NA | TRBV5-1 | CASSWTPGSLSRGGYTF | TGCGCCAGCAGCTGGACCCCTGGGTCTCTCAGTAGGGGTGGCTACACCTTC
TRBJ2-7 | NA | NA | TRBV20-1 | CSASLTAKASEQYF | TGCAGTGCTAGTTTGACAGCTAAGGCTTCCGAGCAGTACTTC
TRBJ2-1 | NA | TRBD1 | TRBV7-8 | CASSLRQPTGGDTNEQFF | TGTGCCAGCAGCTTAAGGCAACCTACAGGGGGTGATACGAATGAGCAGTTCTTC
TRBJ2-1 | many | TRBD2 | TRBV6-6 | CASRSRGGRSYNEQFF | TGTGCCAGCAGATCCCGGGGGGGGCGCTCCTACAATGAGCAGTTCTTC
TRBJ2-7 | NA | TRBD1 | TRBV5-5 | CASSLEGQGNSYEQYF | TGTGCCAGCAGCTTGGAGGGACAGGGGAACTCCTACGAGCAGTACTTC
TRBJ2-3 | NA | NA | TRBV6-5 | CASSYYGRTDTQYF | TGTGCCAGCAGTTACTATGGGCGGACAGATACGCAGTATTTT
TRBJ2-1 | many | TRBD1 | TRBV9 | CASSAFGQGYNEQFF | TGTGCCAGCAGCGCCTTTGGACAGGGTTACAATGAGCAGTTCTTC
TRBJ1-2 | few | NA | TRBV20-1 | CSARRGGTLYGYTF | TGCAGTGCTAGAAGGGGGGGGACCCTCTATGGCTACACCTTC
TRBJ2-1 | NA | NA | TRBV29-1 | CSVGAPWAGDEQFF | TGCAGCGTTGGAGCCCCGTGGGCAGGGGACGAGCAGTTCTTC
TRBJ1-6 | NA | TRBD1 | TRBV7-9 | CASSDPGQFPSPLHF | TGTGCCAGCAGCGACCCGGGACAGTTCCCCTCACCCCTCCACTTT